This section outlines one TCR beta chain sequence together with its context. Its antigen is not yet known. The sample holds no much larger clone one base away, and base qualities are not on file. To prepare the library, the immunoSEQ multiplex PCR assay was applied. TCRdb carries this immuneACCESS record with in-frame sequences only. Its versions omit some clonotypes, under half of them owing to an unresolved V gene in the studies checked, with the rest unexplained. The sample table lists about 130,000 clones, around 94% of them with a count of one. 0.55% to 0.65% of the sample lies in the top ten. The CDR3, cysteine through phenylalanine, is 13 amino acids long. Of the read, only the CDR3 DNA is kept; its 39 bases are in frame from base 1. The germline V gene (reference sequence) provides CDR1 LNHDA and CDR2 SQIVND. V sheds 6 bases and J sheds 8 bases, leaving 16 bases between their ends. The data were taken from a study of control samples from healthy donors and cancer patients (TCRdb year 2020).

The sequencing input was PBMCs. The receptor was isolated from an elderly man with head and neck cancer. The sequence joins TRBV19 to TRBJ1-2; a tentative D match to TRBD1 spans 5 bases. CDR3 region: CASSHGTAFGYTF. The DNA is as follows: TGTGCCAGTAGCCATGGGACGGCATTCGGCTACACCTTC.